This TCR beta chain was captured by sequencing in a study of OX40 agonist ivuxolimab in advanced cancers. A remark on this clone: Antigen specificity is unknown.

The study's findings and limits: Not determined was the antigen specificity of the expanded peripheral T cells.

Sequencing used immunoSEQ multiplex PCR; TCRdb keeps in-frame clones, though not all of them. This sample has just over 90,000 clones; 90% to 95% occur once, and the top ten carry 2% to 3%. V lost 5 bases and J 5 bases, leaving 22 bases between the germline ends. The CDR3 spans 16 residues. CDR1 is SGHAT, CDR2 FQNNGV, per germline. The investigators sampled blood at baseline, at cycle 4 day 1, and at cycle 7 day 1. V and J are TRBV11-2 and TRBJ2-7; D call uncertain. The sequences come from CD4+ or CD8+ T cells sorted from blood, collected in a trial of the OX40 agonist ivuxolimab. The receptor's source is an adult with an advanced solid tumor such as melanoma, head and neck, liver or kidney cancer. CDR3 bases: TGTGCCAGCAGCCCCCGACCCCAGACGGGTCGGGACGAGCAGTACTTC. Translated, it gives CASSPRPQTGRDEQYF.